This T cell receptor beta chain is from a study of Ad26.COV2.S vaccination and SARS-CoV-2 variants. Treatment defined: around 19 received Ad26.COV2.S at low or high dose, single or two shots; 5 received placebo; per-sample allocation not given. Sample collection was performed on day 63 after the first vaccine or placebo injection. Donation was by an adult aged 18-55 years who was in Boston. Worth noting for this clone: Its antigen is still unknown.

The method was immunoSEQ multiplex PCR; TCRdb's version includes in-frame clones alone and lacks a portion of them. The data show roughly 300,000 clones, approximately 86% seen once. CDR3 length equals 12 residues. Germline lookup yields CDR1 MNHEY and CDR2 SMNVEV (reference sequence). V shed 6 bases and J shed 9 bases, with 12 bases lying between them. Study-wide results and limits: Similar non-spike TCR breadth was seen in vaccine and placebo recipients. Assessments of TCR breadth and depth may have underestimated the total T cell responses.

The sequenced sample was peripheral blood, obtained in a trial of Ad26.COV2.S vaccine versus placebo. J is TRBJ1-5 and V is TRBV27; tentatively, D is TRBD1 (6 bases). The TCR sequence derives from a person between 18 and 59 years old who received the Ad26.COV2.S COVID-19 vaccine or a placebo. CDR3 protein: CASSSRGRPQHF. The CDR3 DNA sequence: TGTGCCAGCAGCTCCAGGGGACGGCCCCAGCATTTT.